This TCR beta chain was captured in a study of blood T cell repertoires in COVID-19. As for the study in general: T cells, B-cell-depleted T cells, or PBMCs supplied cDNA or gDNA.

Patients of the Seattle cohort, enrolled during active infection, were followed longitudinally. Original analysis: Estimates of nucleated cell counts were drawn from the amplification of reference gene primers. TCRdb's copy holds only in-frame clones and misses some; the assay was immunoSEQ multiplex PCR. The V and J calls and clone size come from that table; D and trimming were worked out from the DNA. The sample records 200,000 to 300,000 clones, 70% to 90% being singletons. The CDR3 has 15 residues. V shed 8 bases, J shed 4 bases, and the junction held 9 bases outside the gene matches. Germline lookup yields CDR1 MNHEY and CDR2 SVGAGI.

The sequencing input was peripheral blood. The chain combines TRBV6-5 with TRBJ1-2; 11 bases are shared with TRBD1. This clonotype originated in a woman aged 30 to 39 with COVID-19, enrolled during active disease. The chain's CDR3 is CASRTGGQGVYGYTF. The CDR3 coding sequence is TGTGCCAGCCGGACAGGGGGACAGGGGGTCTATGGCTACACCTTC.